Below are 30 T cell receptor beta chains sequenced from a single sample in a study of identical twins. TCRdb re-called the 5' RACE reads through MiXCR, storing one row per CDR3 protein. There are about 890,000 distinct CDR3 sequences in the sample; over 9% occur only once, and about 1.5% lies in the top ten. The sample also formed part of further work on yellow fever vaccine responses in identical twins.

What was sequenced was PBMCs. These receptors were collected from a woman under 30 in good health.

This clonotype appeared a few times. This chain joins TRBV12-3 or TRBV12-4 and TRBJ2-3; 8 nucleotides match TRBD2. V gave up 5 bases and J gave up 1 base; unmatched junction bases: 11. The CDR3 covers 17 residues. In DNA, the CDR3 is TGTGCCAGCAGTACCTACGGGAGGGCCGGGGGCACAGATACGCAGTATTTT. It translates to CASSTYGRAGGTDTQYF.

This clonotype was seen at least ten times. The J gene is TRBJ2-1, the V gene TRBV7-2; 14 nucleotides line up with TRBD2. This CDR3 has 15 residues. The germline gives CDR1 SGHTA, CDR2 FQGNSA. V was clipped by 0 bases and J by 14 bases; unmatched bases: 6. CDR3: CASSLAGGLAGVEFF. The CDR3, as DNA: TGTGCCAGCAGCTTAGCGGGGGGACTAGCGGGAGTGGAGTTCTTC. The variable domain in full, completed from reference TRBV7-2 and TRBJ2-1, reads GAGVSQSPSNKVTEKGKDVELRCDPISGHTALYWYRQSLGQGLEFLIYFQGNSAPDKSGLPSDRFSAERTGGSVSTLTIQRTQQEDSAVYLCASSLAGGLAGVEFFGPGTRLTVL.

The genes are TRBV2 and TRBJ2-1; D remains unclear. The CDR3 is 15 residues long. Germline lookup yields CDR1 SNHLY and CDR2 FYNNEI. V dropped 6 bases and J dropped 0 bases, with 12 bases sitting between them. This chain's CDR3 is CASSDLLSSYNEQFF. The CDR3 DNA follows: TGTGCCAGCAGCGATCTCCTAAGCTCCTACAATGAGCAGTTCTTC.

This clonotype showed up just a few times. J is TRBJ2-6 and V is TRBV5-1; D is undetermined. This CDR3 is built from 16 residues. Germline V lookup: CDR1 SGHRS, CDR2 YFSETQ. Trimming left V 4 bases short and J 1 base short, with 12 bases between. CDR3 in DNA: TGCGCCAGCAGCGAACTGTGGGTTTCTGGGGCCAACGTCCTGACTTTC. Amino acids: CASSELWVSGANVLTF.

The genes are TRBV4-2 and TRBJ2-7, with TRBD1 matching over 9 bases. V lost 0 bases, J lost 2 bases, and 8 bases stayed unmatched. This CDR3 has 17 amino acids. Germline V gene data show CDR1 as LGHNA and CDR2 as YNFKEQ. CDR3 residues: CASSQDRQGDLAYEQYF. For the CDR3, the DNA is TGTGCCAGCAGCCAAGATAGACAGGGGGATTTAGCCTACGAGCAGTACTTC.

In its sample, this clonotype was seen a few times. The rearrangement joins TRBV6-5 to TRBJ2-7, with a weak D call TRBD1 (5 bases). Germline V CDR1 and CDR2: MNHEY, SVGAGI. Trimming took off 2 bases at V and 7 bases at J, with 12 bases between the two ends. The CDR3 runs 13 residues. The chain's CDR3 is CASSYLTGWEQYF. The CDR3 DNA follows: TGTGCCAGCAGTTACCTTACAGGTTGGGAGCAGTACTTC.

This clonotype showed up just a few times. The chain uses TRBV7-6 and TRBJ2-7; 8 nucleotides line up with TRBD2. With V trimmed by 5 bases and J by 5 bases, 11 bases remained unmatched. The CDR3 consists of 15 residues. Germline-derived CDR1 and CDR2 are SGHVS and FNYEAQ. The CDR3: CASSQTSGGTDEQYF. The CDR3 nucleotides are TGTGCCAGCAGCCAAACAAGCGGGGGAACGGACGAGCAGTACTTC.

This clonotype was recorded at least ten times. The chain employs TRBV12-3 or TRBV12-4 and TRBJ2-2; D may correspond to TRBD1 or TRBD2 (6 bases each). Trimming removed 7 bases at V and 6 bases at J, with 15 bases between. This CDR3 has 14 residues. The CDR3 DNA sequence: TGTGCCAGCAACCGGGACCGGGGGCCCGGGGAGCTGTTTTTT. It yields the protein CASNRDRGPGELFF.

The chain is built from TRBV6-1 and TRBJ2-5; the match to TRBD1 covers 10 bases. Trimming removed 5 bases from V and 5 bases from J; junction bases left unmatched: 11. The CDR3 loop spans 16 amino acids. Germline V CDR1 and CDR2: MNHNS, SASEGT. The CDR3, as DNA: TGTGCCAGCAGTCCCTACGGGGGGACAGGGGTGGAGACCCAGTACTTC. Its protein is CASSPYGGTGVETQYF.

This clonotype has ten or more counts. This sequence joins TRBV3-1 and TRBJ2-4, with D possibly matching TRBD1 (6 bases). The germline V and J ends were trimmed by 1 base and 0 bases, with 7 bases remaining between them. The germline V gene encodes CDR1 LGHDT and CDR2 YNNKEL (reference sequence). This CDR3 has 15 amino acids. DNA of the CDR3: TGTGCCAGCAGCCAAGGGACAGTAGCCAAAAACATTCAGTACTTC. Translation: CASSQGTVAKNIQYF. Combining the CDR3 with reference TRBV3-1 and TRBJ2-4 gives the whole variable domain DTAVSQTPKYLVTQMGNDKSIKCEQNLGHDTMYWYKQDSKKFLKIMFSYNNKELIINETVPNRFSPKSPDKAHLNLHINSLELGDSAVYFCASSQGTVAKNIQYFGAGTRLSVL.

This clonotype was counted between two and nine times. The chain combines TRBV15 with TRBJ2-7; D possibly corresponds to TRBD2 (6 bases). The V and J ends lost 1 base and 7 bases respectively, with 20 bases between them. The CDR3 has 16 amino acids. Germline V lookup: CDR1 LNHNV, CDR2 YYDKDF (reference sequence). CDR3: CATSRVTGGGGKEQYF. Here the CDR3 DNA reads TGTGCCACCAGCAGAGTAACTGGTGGTGGAGGGAAGGAGCAGTACTTC.

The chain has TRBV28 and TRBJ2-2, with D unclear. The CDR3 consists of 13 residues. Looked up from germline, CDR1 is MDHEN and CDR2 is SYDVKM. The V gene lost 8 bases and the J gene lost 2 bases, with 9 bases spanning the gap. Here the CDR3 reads CASLKANTGELFF. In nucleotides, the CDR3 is TGTGCCAGCTTAAAAGCAAACACCGGGGAGCTGTTTTTT.

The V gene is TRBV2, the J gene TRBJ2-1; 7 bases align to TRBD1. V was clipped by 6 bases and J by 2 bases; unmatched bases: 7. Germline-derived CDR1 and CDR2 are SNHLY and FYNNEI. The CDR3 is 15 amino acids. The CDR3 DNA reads TGTGCCAGCAGGCAACCCGGGACAGCCTACAATGAGCAGTTCTTC. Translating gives CASRQPGTAYNEQFF.

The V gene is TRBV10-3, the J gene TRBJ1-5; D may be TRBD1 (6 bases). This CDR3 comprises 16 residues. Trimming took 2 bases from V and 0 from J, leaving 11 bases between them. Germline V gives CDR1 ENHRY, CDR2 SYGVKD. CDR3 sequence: CAISEEGGYSNQPQHF. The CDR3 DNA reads TGTGCCATCAGTGAGGAAGGGGGGTATAGCAATCAGCCCCAGCATTTT.

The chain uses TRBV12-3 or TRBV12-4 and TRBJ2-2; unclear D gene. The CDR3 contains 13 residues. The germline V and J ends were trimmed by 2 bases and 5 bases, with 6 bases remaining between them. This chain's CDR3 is CASSLPRTGELFF. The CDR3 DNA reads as TGTGCCAGCAGTTTACCCCGGACCGGGGAGCTGTTTTTT.

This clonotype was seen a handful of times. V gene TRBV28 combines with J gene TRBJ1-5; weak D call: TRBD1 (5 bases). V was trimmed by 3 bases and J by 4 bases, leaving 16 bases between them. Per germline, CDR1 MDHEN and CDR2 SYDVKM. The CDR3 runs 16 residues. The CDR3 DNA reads TGTGCCAGCAGTTTTATAGCGGGGGTGTGGAATCAGCCCCAGCATTTT. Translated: CASSFIAGVWNQPQHF. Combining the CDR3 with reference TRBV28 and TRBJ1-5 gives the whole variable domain DVKVTQSSRYLVKRTGEKVFLECVQDMDHENMFWYRQDPGLGLRLIYFSYDVKMKEKGDIPEGYSVSREKKERFSLILESASTNQTSMYLCASSFIAGVWNQPQHFGDGTRLSIL.

CDR3 DNA sequence: TGCGCCAGCGGTACAGGGAGTACTGAAGCTTTCTTT. Protein: CASGTGSTEAFF. The chain has TRBV5-1 and TRBJ1-1; D possibly corresponds to TRBD1 (6 bases). Trimming pared 7 bases from V and 5 bases from J, leaving 12 bases between. The CDR3 runs 12 residues. The V gene's germline CDR1 is SGHRS and CDR2 YFSETQ.

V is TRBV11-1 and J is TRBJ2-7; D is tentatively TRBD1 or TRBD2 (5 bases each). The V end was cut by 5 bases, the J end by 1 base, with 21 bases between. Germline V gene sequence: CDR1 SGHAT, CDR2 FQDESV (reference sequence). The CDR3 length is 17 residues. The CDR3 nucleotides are TGTGCCAGCAGCCTGGCAGCCGCCGGGGCTAGATCCTACGAGCAGTACTTC. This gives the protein CASSLAAAGARSYEQYF.

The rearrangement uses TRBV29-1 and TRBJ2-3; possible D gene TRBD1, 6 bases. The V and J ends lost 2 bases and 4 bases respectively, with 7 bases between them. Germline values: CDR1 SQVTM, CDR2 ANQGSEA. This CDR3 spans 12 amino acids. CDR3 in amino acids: CSVEKGADTQYF. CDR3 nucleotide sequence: TGCAGCGTTGAAAAGGGGGCAGATACGCAGTATTTT.

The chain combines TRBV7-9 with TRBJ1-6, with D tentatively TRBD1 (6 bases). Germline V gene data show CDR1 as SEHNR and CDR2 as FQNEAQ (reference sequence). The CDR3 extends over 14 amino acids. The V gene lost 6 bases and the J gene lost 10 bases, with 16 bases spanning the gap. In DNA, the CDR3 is TGTGCCAGCAGGGAAACAGGGTTATTGTCACCCCTCCACTTT. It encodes CASRETGLLSPLHF.

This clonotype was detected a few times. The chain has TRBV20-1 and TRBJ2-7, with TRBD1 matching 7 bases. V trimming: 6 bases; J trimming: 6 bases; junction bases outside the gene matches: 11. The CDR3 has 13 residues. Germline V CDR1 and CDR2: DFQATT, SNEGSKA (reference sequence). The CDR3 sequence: CSARDSGAGEQYV. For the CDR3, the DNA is TGCAGTGCCCGGGACAGTGGGGCGGGCGAGCAGTACGTC.

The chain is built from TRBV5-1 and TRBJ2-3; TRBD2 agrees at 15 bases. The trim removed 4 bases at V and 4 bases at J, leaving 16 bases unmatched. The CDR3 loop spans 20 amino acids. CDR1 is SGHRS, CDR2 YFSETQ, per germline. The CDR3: CASSLRTSGRVGAAPDTQYF. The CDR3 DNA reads TGCGCCAGCAGCCTTCGGACTAGCGGGAGGGTTGGCGCCGCGCCAGATACGCAGTATTTT.

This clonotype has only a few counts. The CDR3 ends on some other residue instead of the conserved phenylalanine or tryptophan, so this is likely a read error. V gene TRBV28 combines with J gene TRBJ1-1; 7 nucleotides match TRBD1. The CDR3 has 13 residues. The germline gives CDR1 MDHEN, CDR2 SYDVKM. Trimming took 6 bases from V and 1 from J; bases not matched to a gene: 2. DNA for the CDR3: TGTGCCAGCAGAACAGGGGCGAACACTGAAGCTTTCTGT. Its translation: CASRTGANTEAFC.

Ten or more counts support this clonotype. The CDR3 reads CASSVATNTGELFF. CDR3 bases: TGTGCCAGCAGCGTAGCCACGAACACCGGGGAGCTGTTTTTT. The chain carries TRBV9 and TRBJ2-2; D ambiguous. The CDR3 runs to 14 residues. V lost 0 bases and J 0 bases, leaving 3 bases between the germline ends. Germline CDR1 is SGDLS and CDR2 is YYNGEE.

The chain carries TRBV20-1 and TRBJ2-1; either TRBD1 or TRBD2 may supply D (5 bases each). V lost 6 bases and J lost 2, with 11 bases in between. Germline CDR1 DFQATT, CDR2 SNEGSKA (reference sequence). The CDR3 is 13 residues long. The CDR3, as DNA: TGCAGTGCCCGGGACGTCGCCTACAATGAGCAGTTCTTC. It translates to CSARDVAYNEQFF.

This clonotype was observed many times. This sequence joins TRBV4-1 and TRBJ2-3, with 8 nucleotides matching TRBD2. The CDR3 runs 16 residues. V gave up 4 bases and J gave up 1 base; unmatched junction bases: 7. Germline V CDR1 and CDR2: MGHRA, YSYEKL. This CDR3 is CASSRGGSGGTDTQYF. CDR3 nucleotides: TGCGCCAGCAGCCGGGGGGGTAGCGGGGGCACAGATACGCAGTATTTT.

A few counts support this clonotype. CDR3 sequence reads: CASSPATGQETQYF. The CDR3 region has the DNA TGTGCCAGCTCACCAGCGACAGGACAAGAGACCCAGTACTTC. The rearrangement joins TRBV18 to TRBJ2-5; the D gene is possibly TRBD1 (6 bases). Germline V gene lookup returns CDR1 KGHSH and CDR2 LQKENI. Trimming pared 2 bases from V and 2 bases from J, leaving 9 bases between. This CDR3 spans 14 amino acids.

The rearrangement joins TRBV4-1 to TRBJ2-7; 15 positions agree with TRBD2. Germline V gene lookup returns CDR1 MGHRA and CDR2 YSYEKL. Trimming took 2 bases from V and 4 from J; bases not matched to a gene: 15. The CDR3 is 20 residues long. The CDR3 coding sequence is TGCGCCAGCAGCCAACTTTGGACTAGCGGGAGGGCCAGGGTACTTTACGAGCAGTACTTC. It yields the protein CASSQLWTSGRARVLYEQYF.

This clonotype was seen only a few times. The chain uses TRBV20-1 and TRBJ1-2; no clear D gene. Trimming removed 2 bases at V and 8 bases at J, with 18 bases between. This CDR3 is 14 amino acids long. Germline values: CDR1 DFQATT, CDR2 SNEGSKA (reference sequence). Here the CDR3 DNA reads TGCAGTGCTAGATTGCCGGGCCCGAAAGGGGGCTACACCTTC. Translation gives CSARLPGPKGGYTF.

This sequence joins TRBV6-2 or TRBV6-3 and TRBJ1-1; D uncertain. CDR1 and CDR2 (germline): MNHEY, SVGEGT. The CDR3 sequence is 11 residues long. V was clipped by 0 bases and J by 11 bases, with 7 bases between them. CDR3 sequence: CASSYSSGAFF. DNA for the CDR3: TGTGCCAGCAGTTACTCGTCCGGGGCTTTCTTT.